The 8 T cell receptor beta chains given below trace back to one sample, sequenced in a study of identical twins. One entry per CDR3 protein results from TCRdb running MiXCR on the 5' RACE reads. The data show approximately 550,000 distinct CDR3 sequences, with around 24% seen just once and around 0.47% held by the top ten. This same sample was also part of a study on yellow fever vaccine responses in identical twins.

Source material: CD4+ T cells sorted from blood. Receptors originate from a woman aged 18-29 years in good health.

This clonotype was seen a handful of times. The chain uses TRBV5-1 and TRBJ1-6; possibly TRBD1 for D (6 bases). Looked up from germline, CDR1 is SGHRS and CDR2 is YFSETQ. CDR3 length: 15 residues. V was shortened by 3 bases and J by 5 bases, with 12 bases between the two germline ends. Here the CDR3 DNA reads TGCGCCAGCAGCTCCTGGACAGATGATAATTCACCCCTCCACTTT. Its translation is CASSSWTDDNSPLHF.

Regarding this clonotype: One end of the junction fails to match germline, which may point to a read error. The rearrangement uses TRBV27 and TRBJ2-1; D may match TRBD1 or TRBD2 (5 bases each). The germline gives CDR1 MNHEY, CDR2 SMNVEV (reference sequence). CDR3 length: 14 amino acids. For the CDR3, the DNA is TGTGCCAGCAGCTTACAATATTTCCGGGACCCCCGGATCTTC. Its protein is CASSLQYFRDPRIF.

The sample holds a few counts of this clonotype. This chain uses TRBV10-3 with TRBJ2-1; 8 bases line up with TRBD2. The germline gives CDR1 ENHRY, CDR2 SYGVKD. Trimming cost V 6 bases and J 8 bases; bases outside gene matches: 6. The CDR3 consists of 13 residues. This CDR3 is CAISGRALYEQFF. The CDR3 DNA is TGTGCCATCAGCGGGAGGGCCCTCTATGAGCAGTTCTTC.

This clonotype occurred once. This chain uses TRBV23-1 with TRBJ2-1, with TRBD2 matching over 14 bases. TRBV23-1 is identified as an open reading frame with a role that is uncertain. With 8 bases clipped from V and 9 bases from J, the junction kept 30 bases outside the gene matches. The CDR3 length is 22 residues. The chain's CDR3 is CASRRVGIPDLMTSGREPEQFF. The CDR3 DNA sequence: TGCGCCAGCCGCAGGGTGGGGATTCCCGACCTAATGACTAGCGGGAGGGAGCCTGAGCAGTTCTTC.

This clonotype was found a few times. The chain employs TRBV6-1 and TRBJ2-5; tentative D call: TRBD2 (5 bases). Trimming stripped 6 bases from V and 4 bases from J, with 15 bases between. This CDR3 is 14 amino acids long. Germline V gene data show CDR1 as MNHNS and CDR2 as SASEGT. CDR3 nucleotides: TGTGCCAGCAGCCCGGTGTTGGAGGCAGAGACCCAGTACTTC. It translates to CASSPVLEAETQYF.

This clonotype was seen more than once but under ten times. The chain recombines TRBV4-1 with TRBJ2-2; weak D call: TRBD1 (5 bases). Trimming shortened V by 4 bases and J by 0 bases, and 15 bases separated the two germline ends. Germline assignment: CDR1 MGHRA and CDR2 YSYEKL. The CDR3 is 17 residues long. In DNA, the CDR3 is TGCGCCAGCAGCCGAGAAGGACACCAAGCGAACACCGGGGAGCTGTTTTTT. Translation gives CASSREGHQANTGELFF.

The V gene is TRBV2, the J gene TRBJ1-6; the match to TRBD1 covers 7 bases. Germline V CDR1 and CDR2: SNHLY, FYNNEI. The CDR3 totals 12 residues. V was clipped by 8 bases and J by 10 bases; unmatched bases: 5. The CDR3 nucleotides read TGTGCCAGCGGGACAGTCGGATCACCCCTCCACTTT. Translated: CASGTVGSPLHF.

In its sample, this clonotype was seen many times. The chain recombines TRBV20-1 with TRBJ1-3; no firm D call. Germline-derived CDR1 and CDR2 are DFQATT and SNEGSKA (reference sequence). CDR3 size: 13 residues. Trimming pared 3 bases from V and 0 bases from J, leaving 6 bases between. Here the CDR3 reads CSASALSGNTIYF. The CDR3 DNA reads TGCAGTGCTAGTGCCCTCTCTGGAAACACCATATATTTT.